What follows are 31 T cell receptor beta chains derived from one specimen sequenced in a study of Ad26.COV2.S vaccination and SARS-CoV-2 variants. Measured with immunoSEQ multiplex PCR; TCRdb has only the in-frame clones, and not every one. The sample yields about 380,000 clones, 83% seen once. Treatment specified: over 15 received Ad26.COV2.S at low or high dose, single or two shots; 5 received placebo; per-sample allocation not given. Repertoires come from day 63 after the first vaccine or placebo injection. The sequencing used peripheral blood, collected in a trial of Ad26.COV2.S vaccine versus placebo. These receptors were collected from a person aged 18 to 65 who received the Ad26.COV2.S COVID-19 vaccine or a placebo.

This chain joins TRBV2 and TRBJ2-2; possible D gene TRBD2, 7 bases. Deletions cut 8 bases from V and 1 base from J, with 11 bases between. Germline loops: CDR1 SNHLY, CDR2 FYNNEI. The CDR3 extends over 14 amino acids. Written as DNA, the CDR3 is TGTGCCAGCCAGAGGGGGGGGAACACCGGGGAGCTGTTTTTT. Translated: CASQRGGNTGELFF.

This clone was seen a handful of times. For the CDR3, the DNA is TGTGCCAGCAGCGGGCTGGACAGGGCACAAGAGACCCAGTACTTC. This sequence encodes CASSGLDRAQETQYF. The chain uses TRBV7-9 and TRBJ2-5; the match to TRBD1 covers 8 bases. Germline values: CDR1 SEHNR, CDR2 FQNEAQ (reference sequence). CDR3 length: 15 residues. V shed 5 bases, J shed 2 bases, and the junction held 7 bases outside the gene matches.

V and J are TRBV12-5 and TRBJ1-1, with no clear D. From germline, CDR1 is LGHNT and CDR2 FRNRAP. The CDR3 is 12 residues long. The V and J ends lost 4 bases and 7 bases respectively, with 10 bases between them. CDR3 in amino acids: CASGSAGYEAFF. The CDR3, as DNA: TGTGCTAGTGGTTCGGCCGGCTATGAAGCTTTCTTT. Variable domain in full (rest from reference TRBV12-5 and TRBJ1-1): DARVTQTPRHKVTEMGQEVTMRCQPILGHNTVFWYRQTMMQGLELLAYFRNRAPLDDSGMPKDRFSAEMPDATLATLKIQPSEPRDSAVYFCASGSAGYEAFFGQGTRLTVV.

The chain uses TRBV6-5 and TRBJ1-4, with no clear D. Germline V gene sequence: CDR1 MNHEY, CDR2 SVGAGI. This CDR3 has 14 residues. Trimming cost V 6 bases and J 3 bases, with 11 bases left between them. DNA of the CDR3: TGTGCCAGCAGGCCAGAGTACTCTAATGAAAAACTGTTTTTT. This gives the protein CASRPEYSNEKLFF.

This rearrangement joins TRBV9 to TRBJ2-5, with 10 bases matching TRBD1. Per germline, CDR1 SGDLS and CDR2 YYNGEE. The trim removed 0 bases at V and 2 bases at J, leaving 1 base unmatched. The CDR3 runs 15 residues. The CDR3 loop reads CASSVVGQGQETQYF. The CDR3 nucleotides are TGTGCCAGCAGCGTAGTGGGACAGGGGCAAGAGACCCAGTACTTC.

The chain recombines TRBV27 with TRBJ2-7; 11 bases are shared with TRBD1. Germline V gene sequence: CDR1 MNHEY, CDR2 SMNVEV (reference sequence). The CDR3 is 15 amino acids. V lost 5 bases to trimming and J lost 4 bases; unmatched junction nucleotides: 7. CDR3 sequence (DNA): TGTGCCAGCAGTCTTATCGGGACAGGGGGTTACGAGCAGTACTTC. Protein: CASSLIGTGGYEQYF.

V is TRBV11-2 and J is TRBJ2-7, with 8 bases lining up with TRBD1. The CDR3 has 15 residues. CDR1 and CDR2 (germline): SGHAT, FQNNGV. The ends lost 6 bases at V and 4 bases at J; junction bases unmatched: 11. CDR3 sequence reads: CASRNTGTGPYEQYF. CDR3 DNA: TGTGCCAGCAGGAACACCGGGACAGGCCCTTACGAGCAGTACTTC.

The chain uses TRBV10-3 and TRBJ2-1; D is unresolved. The V gene lost 8 bases and the J gene lost 6 bases, with 8 bases spanning the gap. The germline CDR1 and CDR2 sequences are ENHRY and SYGVKD. The length of the CDR3 is 11 residues. CDR3 bases: TGTGCCATCGGGCAGACCAATGAGCAGTTCTTC. Translating it yields CAIGQTNEQFF.

J is TRBJ2-7 and V is TRBV5-1; the D is unclear. The CDR3 has 14 residues. V lost 1 base to trimming and J lost 3 bases, with 11 bases between them. Germline CDR1 and CDR2: SGHRS and YFSETQ. CDR3 loop: CASSLTGENYEQYF. CDR3 nucleotides: TGCGCCAGCAGCTTGACCGGAGAGAACTACGAGCAGTACTTC. Full variable domain (remainder filled in from reference TRBV5-1 and TRBJ2-7): KAGVTQTPRYLIKTRGQQVTLSCSPISGHRSVSWYQQTPGQGLQFLFEYFSETQRNKGNFPGRFSGRQFSNSRSEMNVSTLELGDSALYLCASSLTGENYEQYFGPGTRLTVT.

This clone was seen once. This rearrangement joins TRBV24-1 to TRBJ1-1; D unclear. The V end was cut by 1 base, the J end by 1 base, with 12 bases between. CDR3 length equals 16 residues. From germline, CDR1 is KGHDR and CDR2 SFDVKD. CDR3 coding DNA: TGTGCCACCAGTGATTTCCCTAAACCGCCGAACACTGAAGCTTTCTTT. It is translated as CATSDFPKPPNTEAFF.

V and J are TRBV6-4 and TRBJ2-1; D possibly uses TRBD1 or TRBD2 (6 bases each). The CDR3 runs 15 residues. CDR1 is MRHNA and CDR2 is SNTAGT in the germline V gene. V was pared by 0 bases and J by 10 bases, with 16 bases between. The CDR3: CASSDSGGRPPEQFF. CDR3 in DNA: TGTGCCAGCAGTGACTCAGGGGGGAGGCCGCCCGAGCAGTTCTTC.

The chain has TRBV19 and TRBJ1-1; D is perhaps TRBD1 (5 bases). V was trimmed by 7 bases and J by 7 bases, leaving 22 bases between them. Germline CDR1 and CDR2: LNHDA and SQIVND (reference sequence). The CDR3 length is 15 residues. DNA for the CDR3: TGTGCCAGTACCCCTCCTGGGAGGGGTGAAGGTGAAGCTTTCTTT. Translated, it gives CASTPPGRGEGEAFF.

This chain joins TRBV2 and TRBJ1-1, with a possible D match to TRBD1 (5 bases). The germline V and J ends were trimmed by 8 bases and 7 bases, with 11 bases remaining between them. This CDR3 has 11 residues. Germline V gives CDR1 SNHLY, CDR2 FYNNEI. Here the CDR3 DNA reads TGTGCCAGCCTCGCAGGGTTTGAAGCTTTCTTT. Translated: CASLAGFEAFF.

The genes are TRBV5-1 and TRBJ1-2, with 8 bases aligning to TRBD1. V shed 3 bases, J shed 1 base, and the junction held 5 bases outside the gene matches. The germline gives CDR1 SGHRS, CDR2 YFSETQ. There are 15 residues in the CDR3. The CDR3: CASSWGDRNNYGYTF. CDR3 DNA: TGCGCCAGCAGCTGGGGGGACAGGAATAACTATGGCTACACCTTC.

V and J are TRBV6-6 and TRBJ1-2; 9 bases fit TRBD1. CDR1 is MNHNY, CDR2 SVGAGI, per germline (reference sequence). The CDR3 has 16 amino acids. Unmatched junction bases numbered 11, after V lost 6 bases and J lost 3 bases. CDR3 loop: CASRTTNRGQDYGYTF. The CDR3 DNA follows: TGTGCCAGCAGAACCACCAACAGGGGGCAGGACTATGGCTACACCTTC.

CDR3 region: CASSDFLDRIYEQYF. CDR3 sequence (DNA): TGTGCCAGCAGTGACTTCCTAGACAGGATTTACGAGCAGTACTTC. This chain uses TRBV6-4 with TRBJ2-7; a possible D gene is TRBD1 (6 bases). V gave up 1 base and J gave up 4 bases, with 14 bases separating them. Germline V CDR1 and CDR2: MRHNA, SNTAGT. The CDR3 sequence is 15 residues long.

The J gene is TRBJ2-7, the V gene TRBV11-1, with 9 nucleotides matching TRBD1. This CDR3 has 15 amino acids. Germline V gives CDR1 SGHAT, CDR2 FQDESV (reference sequence). V lost 7 bases, J lost 1 base, and 8 bases stayed unmatched. The CDR3 loop is CASTRLGTGSYEQYF. CDR3 bases: TGTGCCAGCACCCGACTGGGGACAGGGTCCTACGAGCAGTACTTC. The complete variable domain, with remaining parts taken from reference TRBV11-1 and TRBJ2-7, reads EAEVAQSPRYKITEKSQAVAFWCDPISGHATLYWYRQILGQGPELLVQFQDESVVDDSQLPKDRFSAERLKGVDSTLKIQPAELGDSAMYLCASTRLGTGSYEQYFGPGTRLTVT.

The chain is built from TRBV10-3 and TRBJ2-7; 7 bases fit TRBD2. The CDR3 extends over 13 amino acids. V was pared by 8 bases and J by 1 base, with 5 bases of the junction left unmatched. Germline V gene lookup returns CDR1 ENHRY and CDR2 SYGVKD. The CDR3 bases are TGTGCCATCGGCGGGAGTGGATCCTACGAGCAGTACTTC. Amino acid sequence: CAIGGSGSYEQYF.

DNA of the CDR3: TGTGCCAGCAGTCGCTCACAGGAGTACAACTATGGCTACACCTTC. Translating gives CASSRSQEYNYGYTF. The chain carries TRBV27 and TRBJ1-2; possible D gene TRBD1, 5 bases. This CDR3 comprises 15 residues. From germline, CDR1 is MNHEY and CDR2 SMNVEV (reference sequence). The V end was cut by 5 bases, the J end by 2 bases, with 15 bases between.

The chain couples TRBV19 to TRBJ2-3; 7 bases map to TRBD1. The V and J ends lost 5 bases and 3 bases, in that order; junction bases with no gene match: 8. The length of the CDR3 is 15 residues. Germline CDR1 LNHDA, CDR2 SQIVND (reference sequence). DNA of the CDR3: TGTGCCAGTAGTCGAAACAGGGGCGGTACAGATACGCAGTATTTT. It is translated as CASSRNRGGTDTQYF. The variable domain in full, with the rest retrieved from reference TRBV19 and TRBJ2-3, is DGGITQSPKYLFRKEGQNVTLSCEQNLNHDAMYWYRQDPGQGLRLIYYSQIVNDFQKGDIAEGYSVSREKKESFPLTVTSAQKNPTAFYLCASSRNRGGTDTQYFGPGTRLTVL.

The chain has TRBV4-2 and TRBJ2-3; the match to TRBD1 covers 8 bases. From germline, CDR1 is LGHNA and CDR2 YNFKEQ. The CDR3 totals 15 residues. The ends lost 0 bases at V and 2 bases at J; junction bases unmatched: 1. CDR3 amino acids: CASSQDQGATDTQYF. CDR3 DNA sequence: TGTGCCAGCAGCCAAGATCAGGGGGCCACAGATACGCAGTATTTT.

Of note for this clone: A much larger clone differs by one base, so this may be a read error. The V gene is TRBV28, the J gene TRBJ1-2; the match to TRBD1 covers 9 bases. Germline assignment: CDR1 MDHEN and CDR2 SYDVKM. The V and J ends lost 6 bases and 4 bases, in that order; junction bases with no gene match: 3. This CDR3 has 13 amino acids. CDR3 loop: CASSSGQGYGYTF. The CDR3 region has the DNA TGTGCCAGCAGCTCGGGACAGGGCTATGGCTACACCTTC.

J is TRBJ1-5 and V is TRBV3-1 (or the pseudogene TRBV3-2); D gene uncertain. Per germline, CDR1 LGHDT and CDR2 YNNKEL (reference sequence). The CDR3 runs to 17 residues. V shed 3 bases and J shed 0 bases, with 15 bases lying between them. CDR3 nucleotides: TGTGCCAGCAGCCAGACGGTCAGAATCTATAGCAATCAGCCCCAGCATTTT. It yields the protein CASSQTVRIYSNQPQHF.

This clone was seen a single time. The chain couples TRBV20-1 to TRBJ1-1, with D possibly matching TRBD1 (5 bases). V lost 3 bases and J 7 bases, leaving 15 bases between the germline ends. The germline CDR1 and CDR2 sequences are DFQATT and SNEGSKA (reference sequence). The CDR3 consists of 13 residues. CDR3 sequence (DNA): TGCAGTGCTAGTGAGGGGATAGAGGGTGAAGCTTTCTTT. Protein sequence: CSASEGIEGEAFF.

In this sample, this clone turned up a few times. CDR3 DNA sequence: TGTGCCAGCAGAGCCGGGACTACGGGGTTCACCGGGGAGCTGTTTTTT. This sequence encodes CASRAGTTGFTGELFF. The chain joins TRBV2 to TRBJ2-2, with TRBD2 identical over 7 bases. Unmatched junction bases numbered 11, after V lost 6 bases and J lost 4 bases. Germline CDR1 is SNHLY and CDR2 is FYNNEI. This CDR3 has 16 residues.

The chain uses TRBV5-1 and TRBJ2-5; TRBD2 aligns across 12 bases. The CDR3 is 14 amino acids. From germline, CDR1 is SGHRS and CDR2 YFSETQ. V dropped 4 bases and J dropped 5; count of bases not matched to a gene: 3. The CDR3 nucleotides are TGCGCCAGCAGCGGCGGGACTAGCGGGGAGACCCAGTACTTC. Protein: CASSGGTSGETQYF.

V usage is TRBV12-3 or TRBV12-4 and J usage is TRBJ1-1; D ambiguous. Trimming left V 3 bases short and J 3 bases short, with 5 bases between. CDR3 size: 12 residues. The CDR3 is CASSFYDTEAFF. CDR3 DNA: TGTGCCAGCAGTTTCTACGACACTGAAGCTTTCTTT.

The chain combines TRBV18 with TRBJ2-5; 10 nucleotides agree with TRBD2. Trimming took 5 bases from V and 2 from J; bases not matched to a gene: 5. Germline V CDR1 and CDR2: KGHSH, LQKENI. There are 15 residues in the CDR3. This CDR3 reads CASSAGLAVQETQYF. For the CDR3, the DNA is TGTGCCAGCTCAGCCGGACTAGCGGTACAAGAGACCCAGTACTTC.

The chain combines TRBV7-3 with TRBJ1-1; the D gene is possibly TRBD1 (6 bases). The germline V gene has CDR1 SGHTA and CDR2 FQGTGA. V lost 8 bases, J lost 8 bases, and 15 bases lay in between. The CDR3 spans 12 residues. CDR3 region: CASGFTGTEAFF. Here the CDR3 DNA reads TGTGCCAGCGGATTCACCGGGACAGAAGCTTTCTTT.

This clone was seen repeatedly, ten times or more. This chain joins TRBV30 and TRBJ1-2; no clear D gene. The CDR3 sequence is 11 residues long. Per the germline V gene, CDR1 is GTSNPN and CDR2 is SVGIG (reference sequence). Trimming left V 0 bases short and J 8 bases short, with 7 bases between. CDR3 amino acids: CAWSVTSGYTF. The CDR3 DNA reads as TGTGCCTGGAGTGTAACAAGCGGCTACACCTTC.

The chain employs TRBV4-1 and TRBJ1-1; no reliable D call. Germline V gene lookup returns CDR1 MGHRA and CDR2 YSYEKL. The CDR3 is 13 residues long. V dropped 1 base and J dropped 0 bases, with 3 bases sitting between them. CDR3 residues: CASSQGMNTEAFF. The DNA for the CDR3 is TGCGCCAGCAGCCAAGGGATGAACACTGAAGCTTTCTTT.